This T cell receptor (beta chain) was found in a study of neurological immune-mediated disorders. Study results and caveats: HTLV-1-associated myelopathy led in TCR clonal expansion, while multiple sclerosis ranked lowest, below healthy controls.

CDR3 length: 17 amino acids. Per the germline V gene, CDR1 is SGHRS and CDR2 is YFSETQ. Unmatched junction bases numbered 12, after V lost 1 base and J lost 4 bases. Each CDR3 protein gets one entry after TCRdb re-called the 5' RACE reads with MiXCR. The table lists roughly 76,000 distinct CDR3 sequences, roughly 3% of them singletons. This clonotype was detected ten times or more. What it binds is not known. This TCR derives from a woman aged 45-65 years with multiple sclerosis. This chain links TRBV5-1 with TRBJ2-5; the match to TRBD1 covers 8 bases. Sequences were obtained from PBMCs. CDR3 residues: CASSLPRTGRGGETQYF. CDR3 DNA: TGCGCCAGCAGCTTGCCGAGGACAGGGAGAGGAGGAGAGACCCAGTACTTC.